There are a few counts of the clone carrying this T cell receptor beta chain. Its antigen is unknown. TCRdb's copy holds only in-frame clones and misses some; the assay was immunoSEQ multiplex PCR. Here the sample spans roughly 42,000 clones, roughly 70% being singletons. This record comes from a study of vaccination effects on CD4 cells after COVID-19. With V trimmed by 0 bases and J by 4 bases, 7 bases remained unmatched. The CDR3 consists of 17 residues. Germline V CDR1 and CDR2: SGHTA, FQGTGA. ViraFEST expansion of antigen-specific CD4+ T cells with viral peptide pools preceded sequencing. The culture ran for roughly ten days before CD4+ T cells were isolated. None of these healthy vaccinees had been infected with SARS-CoV-2 before vaccination. Some 2 million PBMC per well were cultured with around 10 IU/ml IL-2 and roughly 11 ug/ml peptides. Replacing half the medium with IL-2 medium was done on days 3 and 7.

Study outcomes and limitations: Researchers report that only 1 of 255 vaccine-induced clones in healthy vaccinees cross-reacted with common cold coronaviruses.

Sequences were derived from CD4+ T cells from PBMCs cultured with HCoV-OC43 spike peptides, sampled before COVID-19 vaccination. As for subset: HCoV-OC43 spike overlapping peptide pool stimulation. The receptor comes from a human donor who received a COVID-19 vaccine. The V and J genes are TRBV7-3 and TRBJ2-1, with 9 bases identical to TRBD2. In DNA, the CDR3 is TGTGCCAGCAGCTTAACATTAAGAGCGGGGGGATACAATGAGCAGTTCTTC. Residues: CASSLTLRAGGYNEQFF.